These T cell receptor beta chains were read from a single sample in a study of blood T cell repertoires in COVID-19. Some clones are missing from TCRdb's copy, which holds only in-frame ones; the method was immunoSEQ multiplex PCR. The sample shows 150,000 to 200,000 clones, 80% to 90% of them seen only once. Sequences were obtained from peripheral blood. These receptors were taken from a man between 70 and 80 years old with active or convalescent COVID-19. Both conserved end residues are part of each CDR3. The D gene is left open where the match is weak.

NA	TRBV30	TRBJ1-2	CAWTTSYGYTF
NA	TRBV9	TRBJ1-2	CASSVSTGGWSYTF
NA	TRBV6-6	TRBJ1-1	CASTPGGPEAFF
TRBD1	TRBV25-1	TRBJ1-6	CASSEGSGGGSPLHF
TRBD1	TRBV29-1	TRBJ2-3	CSVTGGWSADTQYF
NA	TRBV7-9	TRBJ1-4	CASSTWTPATNEKLFF
NA	TRBV11-3	TRBJ2-7	CASSQDYSSYEQYF
NA	TRBV19	TRBJ1-5	CASVPGHVLWPQHF
NA	TRBV20-1	TRBJ2-7	CSASNAADVEQYF
TRBD1	TRBV3-1/TRBV3-2	TRBJ1-1	CASLRGPGVEAFF
NA	TRBV6-2/TRBV6-3	TRBJ1-1	CASSYSRGMNTEAFF
NA	TRBV19	TRBJ1-2	CASTTGSGGVTF
TRBD2	TRBV3-1/TRBV3-2	TRBJ2-3	CASSQGLAGGLGTDTQYF